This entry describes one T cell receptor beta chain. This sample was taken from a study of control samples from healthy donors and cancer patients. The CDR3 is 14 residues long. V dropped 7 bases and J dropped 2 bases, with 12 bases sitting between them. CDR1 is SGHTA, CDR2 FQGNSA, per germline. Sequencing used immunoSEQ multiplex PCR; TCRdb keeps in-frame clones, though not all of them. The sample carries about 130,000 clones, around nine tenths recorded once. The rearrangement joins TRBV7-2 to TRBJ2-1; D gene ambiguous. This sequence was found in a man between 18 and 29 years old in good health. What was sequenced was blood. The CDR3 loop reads CASIPGLPYNEQFF. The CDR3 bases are TGTGCCAGCATCCCCGGTCTCCCCTACAATGAGCAGTTCTTC.